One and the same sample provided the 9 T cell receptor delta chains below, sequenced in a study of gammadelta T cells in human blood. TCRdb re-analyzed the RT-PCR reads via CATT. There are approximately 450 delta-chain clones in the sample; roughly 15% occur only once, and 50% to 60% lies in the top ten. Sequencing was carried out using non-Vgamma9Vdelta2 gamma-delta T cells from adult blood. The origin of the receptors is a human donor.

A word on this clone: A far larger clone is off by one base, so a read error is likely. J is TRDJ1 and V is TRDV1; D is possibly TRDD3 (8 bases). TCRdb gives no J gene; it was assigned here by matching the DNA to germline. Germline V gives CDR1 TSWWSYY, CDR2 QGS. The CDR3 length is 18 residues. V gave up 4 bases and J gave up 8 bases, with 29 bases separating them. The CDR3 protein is CALGVDLPVFTGGPKLIF. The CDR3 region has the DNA TGTGCTCTTGGGGTCGACCTTCCTGTGTTTACTGGGGGGCCGAAACTCATCTTT.

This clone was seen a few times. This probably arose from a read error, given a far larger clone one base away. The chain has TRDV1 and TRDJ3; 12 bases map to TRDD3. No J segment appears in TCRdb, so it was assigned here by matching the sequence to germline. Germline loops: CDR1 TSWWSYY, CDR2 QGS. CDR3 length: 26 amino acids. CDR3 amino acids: CALGERLKPYILLGDTVSWDTRQMFF. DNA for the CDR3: TGTGCTCTTGGGGAACGCCTCAAACCTTACATCTTACTGGGGGATACAGTGTCCTGGGACACTCGACAGATGTTTTTC.

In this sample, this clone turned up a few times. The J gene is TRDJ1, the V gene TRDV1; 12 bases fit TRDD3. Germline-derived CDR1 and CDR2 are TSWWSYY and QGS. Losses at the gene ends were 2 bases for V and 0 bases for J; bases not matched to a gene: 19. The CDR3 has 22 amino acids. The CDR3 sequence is CALGETAFLWGIRLPYTDKLIF. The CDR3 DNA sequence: TGTGCTCTTGGGGAAACTGCCTTCCTCTGGGGGATACGCCTTCCGTACACCGATAAACTCATCTTT.

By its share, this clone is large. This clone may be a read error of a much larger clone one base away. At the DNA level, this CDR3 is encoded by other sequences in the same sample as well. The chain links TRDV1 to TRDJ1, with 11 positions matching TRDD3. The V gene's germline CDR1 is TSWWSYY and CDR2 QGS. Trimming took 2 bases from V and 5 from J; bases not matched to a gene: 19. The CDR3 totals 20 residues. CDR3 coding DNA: TGTGCTCTTGGGGAAACTGCCTTCCTCTGGGGGATACATCAAACTGATAAACTCATCTTT. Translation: CALGETAFLWGIHQTDKLIF.

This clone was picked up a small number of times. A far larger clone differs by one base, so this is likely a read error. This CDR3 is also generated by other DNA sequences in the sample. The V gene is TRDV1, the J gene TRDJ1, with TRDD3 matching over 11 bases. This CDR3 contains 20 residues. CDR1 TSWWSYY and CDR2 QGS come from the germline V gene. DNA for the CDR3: TGTGCTCTCGGGGAAACTGCCTTCCTCTGGGGGATACATCAAACCGATAAACTCATCTTT. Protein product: CALGETAFLWGIHQTDKLIF.

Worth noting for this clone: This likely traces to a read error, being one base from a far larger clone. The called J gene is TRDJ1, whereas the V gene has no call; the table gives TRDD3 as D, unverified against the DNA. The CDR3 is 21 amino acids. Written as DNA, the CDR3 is TGCGCTACAGGCTGGGTTCCATCTCACACCCGCTGTATCTCGTACACCGATAAACTCATCTTT. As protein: CATGWVPSHTRCISYTDKLIF.

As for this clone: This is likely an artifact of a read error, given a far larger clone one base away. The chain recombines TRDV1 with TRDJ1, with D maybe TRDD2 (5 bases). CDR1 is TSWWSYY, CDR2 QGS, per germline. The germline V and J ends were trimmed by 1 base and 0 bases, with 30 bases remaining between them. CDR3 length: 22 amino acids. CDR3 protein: CALGERALIPPTVGLYTDKLIF. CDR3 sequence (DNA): TGTGCTCTTGGGGAACGGGCCCTTATTCCTCCGACGGTGGGACTGTACACCGATAAACTCATCTTT.

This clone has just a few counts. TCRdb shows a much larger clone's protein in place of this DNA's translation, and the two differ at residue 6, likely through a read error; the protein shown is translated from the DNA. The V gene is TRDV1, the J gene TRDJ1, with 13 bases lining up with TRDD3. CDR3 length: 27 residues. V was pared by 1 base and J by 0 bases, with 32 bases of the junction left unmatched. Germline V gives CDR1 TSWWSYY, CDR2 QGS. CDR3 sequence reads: CALGEPVWGGPMGNWGIRLPYTDKLIF. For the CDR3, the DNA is TGTGCTCTTGGGGAACCAGTGTGGGGAGGTCCTATGGGAAACTGGGGGATACGCCTTCCGTACACCGATAAACTCATCTTT.

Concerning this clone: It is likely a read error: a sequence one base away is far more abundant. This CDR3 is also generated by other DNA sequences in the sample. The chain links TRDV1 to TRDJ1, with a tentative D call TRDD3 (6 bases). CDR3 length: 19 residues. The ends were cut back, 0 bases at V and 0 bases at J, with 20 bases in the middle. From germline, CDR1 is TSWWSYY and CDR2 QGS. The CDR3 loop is CALGELSFVGVAYTDKLIF. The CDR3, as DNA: TGTGCTCTTGGGGAACTATCCTTTGTGGGGGTCGCATACACCGATAAACTCATCTTT.